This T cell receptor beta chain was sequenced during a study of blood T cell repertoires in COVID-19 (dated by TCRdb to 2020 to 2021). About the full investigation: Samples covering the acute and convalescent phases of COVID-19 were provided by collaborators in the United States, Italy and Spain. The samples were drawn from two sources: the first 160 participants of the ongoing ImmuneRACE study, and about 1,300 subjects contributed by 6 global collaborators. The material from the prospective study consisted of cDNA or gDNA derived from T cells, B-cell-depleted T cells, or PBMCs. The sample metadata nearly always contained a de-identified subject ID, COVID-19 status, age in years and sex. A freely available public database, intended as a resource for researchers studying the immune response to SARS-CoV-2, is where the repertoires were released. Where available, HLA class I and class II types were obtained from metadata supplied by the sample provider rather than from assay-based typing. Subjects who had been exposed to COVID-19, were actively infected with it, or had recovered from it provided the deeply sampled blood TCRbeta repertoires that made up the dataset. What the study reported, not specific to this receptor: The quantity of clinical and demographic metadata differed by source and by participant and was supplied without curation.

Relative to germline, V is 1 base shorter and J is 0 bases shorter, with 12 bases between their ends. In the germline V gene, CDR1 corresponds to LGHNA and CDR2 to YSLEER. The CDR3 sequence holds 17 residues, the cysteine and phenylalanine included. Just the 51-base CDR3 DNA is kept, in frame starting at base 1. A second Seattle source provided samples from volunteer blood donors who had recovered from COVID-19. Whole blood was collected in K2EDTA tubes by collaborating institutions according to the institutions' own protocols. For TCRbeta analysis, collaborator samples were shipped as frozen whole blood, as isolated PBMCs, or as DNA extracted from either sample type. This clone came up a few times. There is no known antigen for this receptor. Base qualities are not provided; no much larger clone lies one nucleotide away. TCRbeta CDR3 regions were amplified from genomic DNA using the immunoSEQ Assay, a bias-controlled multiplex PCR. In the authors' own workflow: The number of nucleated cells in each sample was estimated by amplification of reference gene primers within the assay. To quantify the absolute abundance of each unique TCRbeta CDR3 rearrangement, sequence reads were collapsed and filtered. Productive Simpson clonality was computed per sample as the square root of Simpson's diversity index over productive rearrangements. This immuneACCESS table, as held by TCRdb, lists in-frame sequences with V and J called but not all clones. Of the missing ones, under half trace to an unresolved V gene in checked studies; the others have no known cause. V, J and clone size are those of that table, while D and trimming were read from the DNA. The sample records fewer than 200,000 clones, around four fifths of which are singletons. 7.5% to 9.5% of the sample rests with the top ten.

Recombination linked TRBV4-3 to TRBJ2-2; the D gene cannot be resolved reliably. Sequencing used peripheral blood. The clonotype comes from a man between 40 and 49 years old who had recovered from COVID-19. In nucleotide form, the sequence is TGCGCCAGCAGCCAAGGTACCCGGTTCGCGAACACCGGGGAGCTGTTTTTT. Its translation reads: CASSQGTRFANTGELFF.